The 20 T cell receptor beta chains listed next were all sequenced from one sample in a study. TCRdb reanalysed the 5' RACE reads using MiXCR and keeps one entry per CDR3 protein. Altogether roughly 64,000 distinct CDR3 sequences are present, under 25% being singletons, with the ten largest covering about 3%. The source material was memory CD4+ T cells sorted from a lymph node. Noted subset: memory CD4+ T cells, CD4+CD45RO+CD25-. The receptors shown here come from a female donor with breast cancer.

The chain joins TRBV20-1 to TRBJ1-4, with 7 bases identical to TRBD1. CDR3 length: 12 residues. The germline V gene encodes CDR1 DFQATT and CDR2 SNEGSKA (reference sequence). This chain's CDR3 is CATGQNNEKLFF. CDR3 coding DNA: TGCGCAACGGGACAGAATAATGAAAAACTGTTTTTT.

Here the CDR3 DNA reads TGCAGTGCTAGCGCGGGGGGGCTAGTGCGGCGGACAGATACGCAGTATTTT. As protein: CSASAGGLVRRTDTQYF. The rearrangement uses TRBV20-1 and TRBJ2-3, with 9 bases that match TRBD2. The CDR3 sequence is 17 residues long. Germline CDR1 and CDR2: DFQATT and SNEGSKA (reference sequence). Trimming cost V 3 bases and J 3 bases; bases outside gene matches: 13.

This clonotype was recorded many times. The chain couples TRBV5-1 to TRBJ2-5; D is perhaps TRBD2 (6 bases). Germline lookup yields CDR1 SGHRS and CDR2 YFSETQ. V lost 2 bases and J lost 5, with 13 bases in between. This CDR3 has 14 residues. The CDR3 coding sequence is TGCGCCAGCAGCTTCCGGCCAGGAGGGGAGACCCAGTACTTC. Amino acid sequence: CASSFRPGGETQYF.

The chain joins TRBV6-6 to TRBJ2-5; maybe TRBD1 (6 bases). The CDR3 loop spans 17 amino acids. Trimming took 5 bases from V and 0 from J, leaving 19 bases between them. CDR1 and CDR2 (germline): MNHNY, SVGAGI (reference sequence). The CDR3 here is CASSRLLTTGNQETQYF. CDR3 sequence (DNA): TGTGCCAGCAGTCGCCTCCTTACCACAGGGAACCAAGAGACCCAGTACTTC.

The J gene is TRBJ1-2, the V gene TRBV14, with TRBD1 identical over 9 bases. In germline, CDR1 is SGHDN, CDR2 FVKESK. This CDR3 is 15 amino acids long. J was trimmed by 2 bases and V by 4 bases; bases with no gene match: 5. CDR3 in DNA: TGTGCCAGCAGCCCGCGGGACAGGGAGAACTATGGCTACACCTTC. Its protein product is CASSPRDRENYGYTF.

This chain links TRBV30 with TRBJ2-5, with D unclear. Germline V gene sequence: CDR1 GTSNPN, CDR2 SVGIG (reference sequence). The length of the CDR3 is 14 residues. Trimming took off 1 base at V and 5 bases at J, with 14 bases between the two ends. This CDR3 reads CAWSEKGRMETQYF. CDR3 in DNA: TGTGCCTGGAGTGAAAAGGGAAGGATGGAGACCCAGTACTTC.

This clonotype was found a few times. V usage is TRBV9 and J usage is TRBJ2-1; TRBD2 matches 16 bases. V was clipped by 3 bases and J by 9 bases; unmatched bases: 3. Germline V CDR1 and CDR2: SGDLS, YYNGEE. This CDR3 comprises 15 residues. The DNA for the CDR3 is TGTGCCAGCAGCGCGGGACTAGCGGGAGGGTTTGAGCAGTTCTTC. Translating gives CASSAGLAGGFEQFF.

This clonotype was picked up a small number of times. V is TRBV5-6 and J is TRBJ1-5; D is undetermined. The CDR3 length is 16 residues. Germline V CDR1 and CDR2: SGHDT, YYEEEE. The V gene lost 0 bases and the J gene lost 3 bases, with 13 bases spanning the gap. Written as DNA, the CDR3 is TGTGCCAGCAGCTTGGGACCGGGAGGTCTCAATCAGCCCCAGCATTTT. It encodes CASSLGPGGLNQPQHF.

This clonotype has just one count. Possible read error: a much larger clone is one base away. The chain combines TRBV5-1 with TRBJ2-7, with 12 bases lining up with TRBD2. The germline V gene encodes CDR1 SGHRS and CDR2 YFSETQ. This CDR3 spans 18 amino acids. DNA of the CDR3: TGCGCCAGCAGCTCGACGGAAATCAAGACTAGCGGGAGATACGGGCAGTACTTC. Translation gives CASSSTEIKTSGRYGQYF.

This chain links TRBV7-3 with TRBJ2-2, with D possibly TRBD2 on 5 matching bases. The ends were cut back, 0 bases at V and 4 bases at J, with 6 bases in the middle. CDR1 and CDR2 from the germline V gene are SGHTA and FQGTGA. This CDR3 is 14 amino acids long. The CDR3 region is CASSLTSGTGELFF. Written as DNA, the CDR3 is TGTGCCAGCAGCTTAACCAGCGGCACCGGGGAGCTGTTTTTT.

The chain combines TRBV7-9 with TRBJ2-3; D may correspond to TRBD1 or TRBD2 (5 bases each). V lost 5 bases to trimming and J lost 6 bases, with 12 bases between them. The CDR3 length is 13 residues. CDR1 is SEHNR and CDR2 is FQNEAQ in the germline V gene (reference sequence). CDR3 amino acids: CASSRDVQDTQYF. The CDR3 nucleotides read TGTGCCAGCAGCCGGGACGTTCAGGATACGCAGTATTTT.

A single count supports this clonotype. This clone may be a read error of a much larger clone one base away. The gene calls are TRBV24-1 and TRBJ2-1, with TRBD2 identical over 11 bases. Germline V lookup: CDR1 KGHDR, CDR2 SFDVKD. J was trimmed by 11 bases and V by 7 bases; bases with no gene match: 6. The length of the CDR3 is 13 residues. CDR3 region: CATSLTSGNKQFF. The DNA of the CDR3 is TGTGCCACCAGCCTGACTAGCGGGAATAAGCAGTTCTTC.

This clonotype has just a few counts. The V and J genes are TRBV20-1 and TRBJ2-1, with TRBD2 matching over 7 bases. Germline CDR1 DFQATT, CDR2 SNEGSKA (reference sequence). The CDR3 runs to 16 residues. V shed 0 bases and J 0 bases; nucleotides not matched to a gene: 5. The CDR3 coding sequence is TGCAGTGCTAGAGAGCGCGGGAGCGTCTCCTACAATGAGCAGTTCTTC. This translates into CSARERGSVSYNEQFF.

The chain links TRBV6-6 to TRBJ2-5, with 8 nucleotides matching TRBD2. This CDR3 has 14 residues. CDR1 MNHNY and CDR2 SVGAGI come from the germline V gene (reference sequence). V shed 5 bases, J shed 10 bases, and the junction held 12 bases outside the gene matches. CDR3 DNA sequence: TGTGCCAGCAGTGACCGGGACACGGGGGGGGACCAGTACTTC. Protein sequence: CASSDRDTGGDQYF.

This clonotype was counted between two and nine times. The V and J genes are TRBV9 and TRBJ1-5; the match to TRBD1 covers 7 bases. In germline, CDR1 is SGDLS, CDR2 YYNGEE. J gave up 9 bases and V 3 bases, and 3 bases lay outside the gene matches. The CDR3 spans 12 residues. The CDR3 nucleotides read TGTGCCAGCAGCGCCCCAGGGGGGCCCCAGCATTTT. This translates into CASSAPGGPQHF.

V and J are TRBV10-3 and TRBJ1-2; 9 nucleotides match TRBD1. The germline CDR1 and CDR2 sequences are ENHRY and SYGVKD. This CDR3 spans 16 amino acids. V was clipped by 4 bases and J by 5 bases; unmatched bases: 11. The CDR3 sequence: CAISGSGQGMVYGYTF. The CDR3 nucleotides are TGTGCCATCAGTGGATCTGGACAGGGGATGGTGTATGGCTACACCTTC.

At least ten counts were recorded for this clonotype. V and J are TRBV5-1 and TRBJ2-6; D not resolved. Trimming shortened V by 6 bases and J by 2 bases, and 12 bases separated the two germline ends. This CDR3 has 15 amino acids. From germline, CDR1 is SGHRS and CDR2 YFSETQ. The CDR3 DNA is TGCGCCAGCACCTCGATAGGGACTGGGGCCAACGTCCTGACTTTC. Translated, it gives CASTSIGTGANVLTF.

The CDR3 nucleotides read TGTGCCAGCACCTGGGCAAGAACCTATGGCTACACCTTC. Its translation is CASTWARTYGYTF. V usage is TRBV6-1 and J usage is TRBJ1-2, with no clear D. V lost 7 bases, J lost 4 bases, and 13 bases lay in between. Germline CDR1 MNHNS, CDR2 SASEGT. CDR3 size: 13 residues.

The chain links TRBV9 to TRBJ1-1, with a weak D call TRBD1 (5 bases). The germline V gene has CDR1 SGDLS and CDR2 YYNGEE. The length of the CDR3 is 14 residues. Between the trimmed V and J ends, which lost 0 bases and 4 bases, there was a span of 10 bases. CDR3 protein: CASSVVQGGTEAFF. DNA for the CDR3: TGTGCCAGCAGCGTAGTCCAGGGAGGCACTGAAGCTTTCTTT.

Details on this clonotype: This may be a read error, as it is one base from a much larger clone. The chain carries TRBV7-2 and TRBJ1-1, with D uncertain. The CDR3 has 13 amino acids. Trimming pared 5 bases from V and 4 bases from J, leaving 11 bases between. Germline V gene lookup returns CDR1 SGHTA and CDR2 FQGNSA. CDR3 amino acids: CASSGYKTTEAFF. DNA of the CDR3: TGTGCCAGCAGCGGATACAAGACCACTGAAGCTTTCTTT.